What follows are 9 T cell receptor beta chains derived from one specimen sequenced in a study of T cells in Graves' hyperthyroidism and ophthalmopathy. TCR beta CDR3 regions were amplified from RNA transcripts. The HTBI set primed first-round TCR CDR3 RT-PCR. TCRdb passed the multiplex PCR reads through MiXCR, listing each CDR3 protein once. The sample consists of around 620,000 distinct CDR3 sequences, around 46% of them appearing once. Sequencing was carried out using peripheral blood or thyroid tissue (not recorded which). These receptors were obtained from an adult woman with Graves' disease, either hyperthyroidism or ophthalmopathy (not recorded which).

The sample holds many counts of this clonotype. The chain employs TRBV7-9 and TRBJ1-3; D gene ambiguous. Germline V gives CDR1 SEHNR, CDR2 FQNEAQ (reference sequence). The CDR3 contains 15 residues. With 5 bases removed from V and 0 bases from J, the gap between germline ends came to 11 bases. The CDR3 region has the DNA TGTGCCAGCAGCGTTGACACGAGCTCTGGAAACACCATATATTTT. This encodes CASSVDTSSGNTIYF.

The table lists this clonotype with a few counts. The V gene is TRBV12-3 or TRBV12-4, the J gene TRBJ2-7; a possible D gene is TRBD1 (6 bases). This CDR3 has 14 amino acids. Trimming took off 6 bases at V and 7 bases at J, with 19 bases between the two ends. In DNA, the CDR3 is TGTGCCAGCAGCTGGGACATCAACACCGGGGAGCAGTACTTC. It specifies CASSWDINTGEQYF.

This clonotype was recorded at least ten times. The rearrangement links TRBV5-1 to TRBJ2-7; the D gene could be TRBD1 or TRBD2 (6 bases each). Trimming took off 4 bases at V and 5 bases at J, with 13 bases between the two ends. Germline V gives CDR1 SGHRS, CDR2 YFSETQ. The CDR3 sequence is 13 residues long. The CDR3 spells CASSLTEGDEQYF. In nucleotides, the CDR3 is TGCGCCAGCAGCCTCACGGAGGGGGACGAGCAGTACTTC.

With regard to this clonotype: One junction end disagrees with the germline gene, perhaps due to a read error. The rearrangement links TRBV2 to TRBJ2-2, with D possibly being TRBD2 (5 bases). CDR1 is SNHLY and CDR2 is FYNNEI in the germline V gene. This CDR3 spans 14 amino acids. The CDR3 is CASRDGPNTGEMFF. The CDR3 region has the DNA TGTGCCAGCAGAGACGGGCCGAACACCGGGGAGATGTTTTTT.

Notes on this clonotype: In this CDR3 the conserved last residue, phenylalanine or tryptophan, is missing, so a read error is likely. This rearrangement joins TRBV4-1 to TRBJ1-4; D unresolved. Between the trimmed V and J ends, which lost 0 bases and 12 bases, there was a span of 5 bases. The germline gives CDR1 MGHRA, CDR2 YSYEKL. The CDR3 totals 11 residues. The CDR3 coding sequence is TGCGCCAGCAGCCAAGAAAGTGAACTGTTTCTT. The encoded protein is CASSQESELFL.

The genes are TRBV2 and TRBJ1-5; D unresolved. Germline V gene sequence: CDR1 SNHLY, CDR2 FYNNEI. This CDR3 is 14 amino acids long. The V gene lost 1 base and the J gene lost 5 bases, with 9 bases spanning the gap. Written as DNA, the CDR3 is TGTGCCAGCAGTGAAGGTGCTAAGGATCAGCCCCAGCATTTT. Translated: CASSEGAKDQPQHF.

With regard to this clonotype: This may be a read error: a much more frequent sequence differs by one nucleotide. V usage is TRBV7-9 and J usage is TRBJ2-2; tentatively, D is TRBD2 (5 bases). The CDR3 covers 15 residues. CDR1 SEHNR and CDR2 FQNEAQ come from the germline V gene (reference sequence). Written as DNA, the CDR3 is TGTGCCAGCAGCCCCGGAGTTGTTTACTCCGGGGAGCTGTTGTTT. It codes for CASSPGVVYSGELLF.

The chain recombines TRBV7-8 with TRBJ2-5; D is possibly TRBD2 (6 bases). Germline assignment: CDR1 SGHVS and CDR2 FQNEAQ. Trimming stripped 10 bases from V and 4 bases from J, with 19 bases between. This CDR3 is built from 14 residues. CDR3 bases: TGTGCCACCGGCTTAGGAGGGGAGAGAGAGACCCAGTACTTC. The encoded protein is CATGLGGERETQYF.

The sample holds one count of this clonotype. The V gene is TRBV5-1, the J gene TRBJ1-2; 8 bases line up with TRBD1. The V and J ends lost 4 bases and 5 bases, in that order; junction bases with no gene match: 13. CDR1 SGHRS and CDR2 YFSETQ come from the germline V gene. The CDR3 sequence is 16 residues long. This chain's CDR3 is CASSPGTGGFGYGYTF. In DNA form, the CDR3 reads TGCGCCAGCAGCCCGGGGACAGGCGGCTTCGGATATGGCTACACCTTC.